This T cell receptor (beta chain) comes out of a study of blood T cell repertoires in COVID-19. From germline, CDR1 is SGHAT and CDR2 FQDESV (reference sequence). The CDR3 is made up of 15 amino acids. Deletions cut 1 base from V and 3 bases from J, with 12 bases between. Per the authors' pipeline: Reference gene primer amplification in the assay estimated nucleated cell counts. Using immunoSEQ multiplex PCR, the repertoire was profiled, and TCRdb retains in-frame clones only, with some absent. V and J calls and clone size follow that table, whereas D and trimming were derived from the DNA. The profile shows about 120,000 clones, roughly 89% of them singletons.

The chain combines TRBV11-1 with TRBJ1-1; TRBD1 might be the D (5 bases). The sequenced material came from peripheral blood. This TCR was sampled from a woman in her sixties or seventies with COVID-19, enrolled during active disease. CDR3 nucleotide sequence: TGTGCCAGCAGCTTAGATCAGGGCGCGGACACTGAAGCTTTCTTT. This encodes CASSLDQGADTEAFF.